The 31 T cell receptor beta chains below all came from one sample that was sequenced in a study of metastatic and nonmetastatic thyroid tumors. Each patient came to thyroid surgery without any prior treatment (of any kind). MiXCR was used by TCRdb to re-call the PCR reads. The repertoire consists of tens of thousands of clones, with approximately 31% occurring once and the leading ten covering about 16%. What was sequenced was tumor tissue. Source of these receptors: a female donor with papillary thyroid cancer or a benign thyroid nodule (not recorded which). Some clones in this sample may be carry-over from other donors' samples.

This chain joins TRBV5-1 and TRBJ2-2; no clear D. The CDR3 extends over 15 amino acids. Germline CDR1 and CDR2: SGHRS and YFSETQ. Between the trimmed V and J ends, which lost 3 bases and 2 bases, there was a span of 11 bases. The CDR3 spells CASSSDLRNTGELFF. CDR3 DNA: TGCGCCAGCAGCTCGGATTTACGTAACACCGGGGAGCTGTTTTTT. The full variable domain, its missing parts supplied by reference TRBV5-1 and TRBJ2-2, is KAGVTQTPRYLIKTRGQQVTLSCSPISGHRSVSWYQQTPGQGLQFLFEYFSETQRNKGNFPGRFSGRQFSNSRSEMNVSTLELGDSALYLCASSSDLRNTGELFFGEGSRLTVL.

This clone was detected only a few times. This chain connects TRBV6-9 to TRBJ2-7; the D is unclear. The V gene's germline CDR1 is MNHGY and CDR2 SVAAGI. The CDR3 sequence is 15 residues long. V dropped 6 bases and J dropped 2 bases, with 17 bases sitting between them. DNA for the CDR3: TGTGCCAGCAGCGTGAGCTCGACCCCTACCTACGAGCAGTACTTC. It codes for CASSVSSTPTYEQYF.

This clone was counted between two and nine times. This chain links TRBV15 with TRBJ1-2; D might be TRBD1 (6 bases). This CDR3 contains 15 residues. Germline assignment: CDR1 LNHNV and CDR2 YYDKDF (reference sequence). Trimming cost V 0 bases and J 4 bases, with 12 bases left between them. The CDR3 bases are TGTGCCACCAGCAGAGATCGACGGACAGCCTATGGCTACACCTTC. Translating it yields CATSRDRRTAYGYTF.

In its sample, this clone was seen a few times. The J gene is TRBJ1-3, the V gene TRBV7-2; D is undetermined. CDR1 is SGHTA and CDR2 is FQGNSA in the germline V gene. This CDR3 has 12 residues. Trimming stripped 5 bases from V and 6 bases from J, with 8 bases between. CDR3 bases: TGTGCCAGCAGCCACTCCCAAAACACCATATATTTT. As protein: CASSHSQNTIYF.

This clone was detected a few times. This chain connects TRBV28 to TRBJ1-2; no clear D. CDR3 length equals 14 residues. Trimming cost V 5 bases and J 5 bases, with 15 bases left between them. Germline V gene data show CDR1 as MDHEN and CDR2 as SYDVKM. Written as DNA, the CDR3 is TGTGCCAGCAGTCCCGGTGGACCCCTGTATGGCTACACCTTC. It encodes CASSPGGPLYGYTF.

The rearrangement uses TRBV4-1 and TRBJ2-1; D might be TRBD1 (6 bases). This CDR3 contains 15 residues. From germline, CDR1 is MGHRA and CDR2 YSYEKL. With 1 base removed from V and 4 bases from J, the gap between germline ends came to 11 bases. This CDR3 reads CASSQVADRYNEQFF. DNA for the CDR3: TGCGCCAGCAGCCAAGTTGCGGACAGATACAATGAGCAGTTCTTC.

This chain joins TRBV11-1 and TRBJ2-7, with 11 bases lining up with TRBD1. This CDR3 is built from 16 residues. The junction had 9 bases not matched to a gene; V was cut back by 3 bases and J by 5 bases. CDR1 SGHAT and CDR2 FQDESV come from the germline V gene (reference sequence). In DNA form, the CDR3 reads TGTGCCAGCAGCTTCAAACCCGGACAGGGGGCTAACGAGCAGTACTTC. It codes for CASSFKPGQGANEQYF.

This clone was seen ten or more times. The chain combines TRBV28 with TRBJ2-7; 10 nucleotides agree with TRBD1. Trimming at V came to 6 bases and at J to 1 base, leaving 15 bases not matched to a gene. There are 18 residues in the CDR3. The germline V gene has CDR1 MDHEN and CDR2 SYDVKM. The CDR3 DNA follows: TGTGCCAGCAGCTTGACCGGGACAGGGGCCTTTCCTTCCTACGAGCAGTACTTC. This encodes CASSLTGTGAFPSYEQYF.

The V call is TRBV9, the J call TRBJ2-2; D call uncertain. Trimming removed 4 bases from V and 7 bases from J, with 14 bases in between. Per germline, CDR1 SGDLS and CDR2 YYNGEE. The CDR3 consists of 14 residues. The CDR3 bases are TGTGCCAGCAGCCAAACTATGCTACTCGGGGAGCTGTTTTTT. Translated: CASSQTMLLGELFF. The full variable domain, rest sourced from reference TRBV9 and TRBJ2-2, is DSGVTQTPKHLITATGQRVTLRCSPRSGDLSVYWYQQSLDQGLQFLIQYYNGEERAKGNILERFSAQQFPDLHSELNLSSLELGDSALYFCASSQTMLLGELFFGEGSRLTVL.

This clone came up a few times. This chain connects TRBV6-5 to TRBJ2-5; 8 bases fit TRBD1. The CDR3 sequence is 18 residues long. The trim removed 4 bases at V and 5 bases at J, leaving 18 bases unmatched. CDR1 MNHEY and CDR2 SVGAGI come from the germline V gene. The CDR3, as DNA: TGTGCCAGCAGTTTACTACCAACGGGTGGACAGGGACGGGAGACCCAGTACTTC. Translating it yields CASSLLPTGGQGRETQYF.

CDR3: CASTPGGSAYNEQFF. CDR3 bases: TGTGCCAGCACCCCCGGAGGGAGTGCCTACAATGAGCAGTTCTTC. This rearrangement joins TRBV11-2 to TRBJ2-1, with D possibly matching TRBD2 (6 bases). Trimming left V 7 bases short and J 2 bases short, with 15 bases between. This CDR3 is 15 amino acids long. The germline V gene has CDR1 SGHAT and CDR2 FQNNGV.

This clone was detected only a few times. The V call is TRBV20-1, the J call TRBJ2-3, with D possibly TRBD2 on 6 matching bases. The germline V gene encodes CDR1 DFQATT and CDR2 SNEGSKA (reference sequence). V shed 6 bases and J shed 1 base, with 20 bases lying between them. The CDR3 has 16 amino acids. The DNA of the CDR3 is TGCAGTGCGTTCAGATTCCGGGGGTCAGGCACAGATACGCAGTATTTT. It is translated as CSAFRFRGSGTDTQYF.

The rearrangement uses TRBV28 and TRBJ2-7, with a tentative D call TRBD1 (5 bases). Trimming cost V 5 bases and J 3 bases, with 17 bases left between them. The CDR3 sequence is 15 residues long. Germline V gene data show CDR1 as MDHEN and CDR2 as SYDVKM. CDR3 region: CASSPGGQMGYEQYF. CDR3 sequence (DNA): TGTGCCAGCAGTCCCGGCGGACAAATGGGCTACGAGCAGTACTTC.

J is TRBJ1-6 and V is TRBV7-2; 11 bases are a match to TRBD1. The ends lost 5 bases at V and 6 bases at J; junction bases unmatched: 3. The CDR3 is 15 amino acids. Germline V gene sequence: CDR1 SGHTA, CDR2 FQGNSA. CDR3 sequence reads: CASSPDRGLNSPLHF. CDR3 bases: TGTGCCAGCAGCCCGGACAGGGGGCTTAATTCACCCCTCCACTTT.

This clone was seen a handful of times. CDR3 residues: CASSRQGRTEAFF. CDR3 DNA: TGTGCCAGCAGTCGACAGGGAAGGACTGAAGCTTTCTTT. The gene calls are TRBV6-1 and TRBJ1-1; TRBD1 matches 7 bases. CDR3 length equals 13 residues. Trimming took 5 bases from V and 5 from J; bases not matched to a gene: 5. The germline CDR1 and CDR2 sequences are MNHNS and SASEGT.

The chain couples TRBV20-1 to TRBJ1-2, with 7 bases that match TRBD1. Germline-derived CDR1 and CDR2 are DFQATT and SNEGSKA (reference sequence). V gave up 5 bases and J gave up 4 bases; unmatched junction bases: 13. The CDR3 length is 15 residues. CDR3 nucleotides: TGCAGTGCTTACAGGACAGGAGGAGTTGGCTATGGCTACACCTTC. Its protein product is CSAYRTGGVGYGYTF.

V usage is TRBV3-1 and J usage is TRBJ2-1; a possible D gene is TRBD2 (7 bases). Trimming pared 4 bases from V and 3 bases from J, leaving 19 bases between. Germline V gene lookup returns CDR1 LGHDT and CDR2 YNNKEL (reference sequence). The CDR3 runs 17 residues. CDR3 bases: TGTGCCAGCAGCCCCGCCCCCGGGGGGCGCAGCTACAATGAGCAGTTCTTC. This translates into CASSPAPGGRSYNEQFF.

The chain couples TRBV20-1 to TRBJ2-1; D possibly corresponds to TRBD2 (6 bases). This CDR3 has 15 residues. Germline-derived CDR1 and CDR2 are DFQATT and SNEGSKA (reference sequence). Trimming pared 3 bases from V and 3 bases from J, leaving 15 bases between. The CDR3 region is CSASFRRGLYNEQFF. DNA for the CDR3: TGCAGTGCTAGTTTCAGGAGGGGACTCTACAATGAGCAGTTCTTC.

This clone was counted only a few times. V and J are TRBV27 and TRBJ2-7; D gene ambiguous. The CDR3 has 14 residues. With 1 base removed from V and 6 bases from J, the gap between germline ends came to 13 bases. Germline CDR1 is MNHEY and CDR2 is SMNVEV (reference sequence). The CDR3 DNA reads TGTGCCAGCAGTTTATTGGATCGGTTGGGCGAGCAGTACTTC. This codes for CASSLLDRLGEQYF.

The chain has TRBV30 and TRBJ1-3, with a tentative D call TRBD1 (6 bases). V was clipped by 5 bases and J by 0 bases, with 8 bases between them. In germline, CDR1 is GTSNPN, CDR2 SVGIG (reference sequence). CDR3 length equals 13 residues. DNA for the CDR3: TGTGCCTGGGGAGGGGGCTCTGGAAACACCATATATTTT. This sequence encodes CAWGGGSGNTIYF.

The V and J genes are TRBV28 and TRBJ2-7; tentatively, D is TRBD1 (6 bases). Per the germline V gene, CDR1 is MDHEN and CDR2 is SYDVKM. Between the trimmed V and J ends, which lost 7 bases and 3 bases, there was a span of 16 bases. There are 14 residues in the CDR3. The CDR3 spells CASIPTGTNYEQYF. The CDR3 DNA reads TGTGCCAGCATTCCGACCGGGACAAACTACGAGCAGTACTTC.

The chain is built from TRBV2 and TRBJ1-1; 11 nucleotides align to TRBD1. The germline gives CDR1 SNHLY, CDR2 FYNNEI. This CDR3 is built from 16 residues. V dropped 5 bases and J dropped 1; count of bases not matched to a gene: 6. The CDR3 DNA reads as TGTGCCAGCAGTTTTCGGACAGGGGGCGGGAACACTGAAGCTTTCTTT. Its protein is CASSFRTGGGNTEAFF.

This clone appeared a few times. The chain couples TRBV6-1 to TRBJ2-2; 8 bases map to TRBD1. Germline CDR1 and CDR2: MNHNS and SASEGT. The trim removed 6 bases at V and 4 bases at J, leaving 4 bases unmatched. The CDR3 loop spans 14 amino acids. In DNA form, the CDR3 reads TGTGCCAGCAGCCGTACAGGGGGCACCGGGGAGCTGTTTTTT. Its protein product is CASSRTGGTGELFF.

The table lists this clone with a few counts. The chain's CDR3 is CSARASNTGELFF. CDR3 DNA sequence: TGCAGTGCTAGGGCGTCGAACACCGGGGAGCTGTTTTTT. This chain links TRBV20-1 with TRBJ2-2; D gene ambiguous. Germline V CDR1 and CDR2: DFQATT, SNEGSKA (reference sequence). V lost 3 bases, J lost 0 bases, and 5 bases lay in between. This CDR3 has 13 amino acids.

This clone was seen more than once but under ten times. Other DNA sequences in this sample translate to the same CDR3. The CDR3 sequence: CASSLDPSYEQYF. As DNA, the CDR3 is TGTGCCAGCAGCTTAGACCCCTCCTACGAGCAGTACTTC. The chain uses TRBV11-2 and TRBJ2-7; no clear D gene. The CDR3 runs 13 residues. Per germline, CDR1 SGHAT and CDR2 FQNNGV. Trimming cost V 0 bases and J 0 bases, with 3 bases left between them.

The V gene is TRBV24-1, the J gene TRBJ1-1; 7 nucleotides match TRBD1. V gave up 4 bases and J gave up 5 bases; unmatched junction bases: 9. The CDR3 has 15 amino acids. The germline gives CDR1 KGHDR, CDR2 SFDVKD. CDR3 coding DNA: TGTGCCACCAGTGACCCCTACGAGGGGGCTACTGAAGCTTTCTTT. It yields the protein CATSDPYEGATEAFF.

This clone was counted a few times. The chain combines TRBV10-2 with TRBJ2-3, with D hard to call. V was shortened by 2 bases and J by 5 bases, with 2 bases between the two germline ends. The CDR3 extends over 11 amino acids. Germline CDR1 and CDR2: WSHSY and SAAADI. The CDR3 coding sequence is TGCGCCAGCAGTGAGCTAGATACGCAGTATTTT. It specifies CASSELDTQYF.

The table lists this clone with a few counts. The DNA for the CDR3 is TGTGCCAGCAGTCTCCTCGGGACGGCGAACACCGGGGAGCTGTTTTTT. Amino acid sequence: CASSLLGTANTGELFF. The chain joins TRBV27 to TRBJ2-2; D possibly matches TRBD1 or TRBD2 (5 bases each). Trimming stripped 5 bases from V and 0 bases from J, with 13 bases between. This CDR3 contains 16 residues. CDR1 and CDR2 from the germline V gene are MNHEY and SMNVEV (reference sequence).

The chain carries TRBV5-1 and TRBJ2-7, with D possibly being TRBD1 or TRBD2 (6 bases each). The ends were cut back, 2 bases at V and 5 bases at J, with 14 bases in the middle. The CDR3 is 14 amino acids. Germline-derived CDR1 and CDR2 are SGHRS and YFSETQ. In DNA form, the CDR3 reads TGCGCCAGCAGCTTATCGGGGGCAGTCAACGAGCAGTACTTC. The encoded protein is CASSLSGAVNEQYF.

The DNA of the CDR3 is TGTGCCAGCAGGAGGGCTGGAGGAAACACCATATATTTT. This gives the protein CASRRAGGNTIYF. The V call is TRBV6-1, the J call TRBJ1-3; unclear D gene. Trimming cost V 6 bases and J 4 bases, with 10 bases left between them. Germline CDR1 MNHNS, CDR2 SASEGT. The CDR3 spans 13 residues.

The chain recombines TRBV5-1 with TRBJ1-6, with TRBD1 matching 9 bases. Unmatched junction bases numbered 10, after V lost 3 bases and J lost 12 bases. This CDR3 comprises 15 residues. CDR1 and CDR2 from the germline V gene are SGHRS and YFSETQ. The CDR3 nucleotides are TGCGCCAGCAGCTCTGGCACAGGGGGCGTAGGACCCCTCCACTTT. It codes for CASSSGTGGVGPLHF. The whole variable domain, filled in from reference TRBV5-1 and TRBJ1-6, reads KAGVTQTPRYLIKTRGQQVTLSCSPISGHRSVSWYQQTPGQGLQFLFEYFSETQRNKGNFPGRFSGRQFSNSRSEMNVSTLELGDSALYLCASSSGTGGVGPLHFGNGTRLTVT.